This T cell receptor beta chain came from a study of breast tumors, draining lymph nodes, adjacent tissues. A word on this clonotype: Antigen: not known.

Breast cancer patients provided tissue from their axillary draining lymph nodes. Study results and caveats: Luminal-like breast cancer showed significantly greater tumor-nontumor repertoire similarity than basal-like breast cancer did. That most tumor T cells come from lymph nodes remained unproven.

TCRdb re-analysed the multiplex PCR reads in MiXCR, keeping a single row per CDR3 protein. The table lists over 200,000 distinct CDR3 sequences, less than 35% of them singletons. CDR1 is DFQATT and CDR2 is SNEGSKA in the germline V gene (reference sequence). CDR3 size: 17 residues. Trimming removed 6 bases from V and 6 bases from J; junction bases left unmatched: 18. Sequencing was done on a sample of axillary lymph node tissue. This sequence joins TRBV20-1 and TRBJ2-3, with 10 nucleotides matching TRBD1. This clonotype was sampled from a female donor with breast cancer. Some clones in this sample may be carry-over from other donors' samples. CDR3 DNA sequence: TGCAGTGCCCGTGCCGGACAGGGGGGTGGAGACACCGATACGCAGTATTTT. It encodes CSARAGQGGGDTDTQYF.